This entry is about one T cell receptor (beta chain). What antigen it recognizes has not been identified. Nothing much larger sits one base from this clone, and base qualities are not available. CDR3 length: 19 amino acids, cysteine to phenylalanine. Only the CDR3 DNA is retained, 57 bases long and in frame from the first base. V and J are trimmed by 4 bases and 0 bases, and the gene matches miss 7 bases of the junction. CDR1 and CDR2 were assigned from the germline V gene as KGHDR and SFDVKD. This record belongs to a study of blood T cell repertoires in COVID-19 (dated by TCRdb to about 2020). A note on the overall study: Samples covering the acute and convalescent phases of COVID-19 were provided by collaborators in the United States, Italy and Spain. The material from the prospective study consisted of cDNA or gDNA derived from T cells, B-cell-depleted T cells, or PBMCs. Deeply sampled blood TCRbeta repertoires from subjects exposed to, actively infected with, or recovered from COVID-19 were included in the dataset. A freely available public database, intended as a resource for researchers studying the immune response to SARS-CoV-2, is where the repertoires were released. Samples were obtained from the ongoing ImmuneRACE study (first 160 participants) and from roughly 1,300 subjects provided by 6 global collaborators. The sample metadata nearly always contained a de-identified subject ID, COVID-19 status, age in years and sex. Where available, HLA class I and class II types were taken from metadata supplied by the sample provider and were not determined by assay-based typing. Study-level results and caveats: The quantity of clinical and demographic metadata differed by source and by participant and was supplied without curation.

One collaborating source in Seattle enrolled patients while the patients were actively infected and followed the patients over time throughout the course of disease. Collaborating institutions collected whole blood in K2EDTA tubes following their own protocols. For TCRbeta analysis, collaborator samples were shipped as frozen whole blood, as isolated PBMCs, or as DNA extracted from either sample type. TCRbeta CDR3 regions were amplified from genomic DNA by means of the immunoSEQ Assay, a bias-controlled multiplex PCR. The paper's data handling went like this. Within the assay, amplification of reference gene primers was used to estimate how many nucleated cells each sample contained. To quantify the absolute abundance of each unique TCRbeta CDR3 rearrangement, sequence reads were collapsed and filtered. For each sample, productive Simpson clonality was calculated as the square root of Simpson's diversity index over productive rearrangements. TCRdb stores this immuneACCESS table with in-frame sequences only. Part of the clones is absent; in the studies checked, under half of the shortfall reflects unresolved V genes, and no reason is known for the rest. The V and J calls and clone size are taken from that table; D and trimming were inferred from the DNA. For this sample the table gives hundreds of thousands of clones, of which more than 80% were detected only once. In total, the top ten clones hold roughly 1.3% of the sample.

Sequenced sample: peripheral blood. The clonotype was recovered from a woman younger than 45 with COVID-19, enrolled during active disease. This chain joins TRBV24-1 to TRBJ2-4, with TRBD2 identical over 14 junction bases. The CDR3 protein is CATSETTSGRARAKNIQYF. The bases read TGTGCCACCAGTGAAACGACTAGCGGGAGGGCCAGAGCCAAAAACATTCAGTACTTC.